This TCR beta chain was documented in a study of T cell responses to AZD1222 COVID-19 vaccine. Assay used: immunoSEQ multiplex PCR; TCRdb lists only in-frame clones, some missing. The sample consists of about 140,000 clones, around 93% of them appearing once. Trimming removed 4 bases at V and 11 bases at J, with 19 bases between. The CDR3 is 15 amino acids. Germline lookup yields CDR1 SGHNT and CDR2 YYREEE (reference sequence). This clone has only one observation. This receptor was taken from an adult who received the AZD1222 COVID-19 vaccine. The chain is built from TRBV5-4 and TRBJ1-6; tentatively, D is TRBD1 (5 bases). This specimen was peripheral blood, taken 28 days after the second AZD1222 dose. The CDR3 DNA reads TGTGCCAGCAGCACCGGGACCGGGAGGGTACCACCCCTCCACTTT. This sequence encodes CASSTGTGRVPPLHF.